This paragraph covers one T cell receptor beta chain sequence. What it binds is not known. This entry is derived from a study of T cells expressing NK-cell markers. CDR1 is SGHVS and CDR2 is FNYEAQ in the germline V gene. CDR3 size: 15 residues. General observations from the study: A handful of donors likewise had their CD3+CD56-NKG2C+ fraction led by these clonotypes.

TCRdb reprocessed the 5' RACE reads, with one entry per CDR3 protein and no DNA. The table for this sample gives some 120,000 distinct CDR3 sequences. This chain uses TRBV7-6 with TRBJ2-5; TCRdb picks TRBD1, but there is no DNA to check that call. The receptor was isolated from a woman between 18 and 70 years old in good health. The sequencing input was blood T cells: a sorted CD56 or NKG2C T cell subset, CD4+ or CD8+ T cells, or bulk PBMC T cells (not recorded which). The CDR3 reads CASRTQGEGRETQYF.